This T cell receptor beta chain was profiled in a study of control samples from healthy donors and cancer patients. Assay used: immunoSEQ multiplex PCR; TCRdb lists only in-frame clones, some missing. The repertoire has about 140,000 clones, roughly nine tenths of them found once; the top ten carry around 9%. J gave up 2 bases and V 2 bases, and 5 bases lay outside the gene matches. The CDR3 runs 15 residues. In germline, CDR1 is SGHDT, CDR2 YYEEEE. Sequenced material: blood. The receptor's source is a woman between 25 and 40 years old in good health. The J gene is TRBJ2-3, the V gene TRBV5-6; 7 bases fit TRBD2. CDR3 in DNA: TGTGCCAGCAGCTTAGGACTAGGACCCACAGATACGCAGTATTTT. Translated: CASSLGLGPTDTQYF. The complete variable domain, with remaining parts taken from reference TRBV5-6 and TRBJ2-3, reads DAGVTQSPTHLIKTRGQQVTLRCSPKSGHDTVSWYQQALGQGPQFIFQYYEEEERQRGNFPDRFSGHQFPNYSSELNVNALLLGDSALYLCASSLGLGPTDTQYFGPGTRLTVL.